This T cell receptor beta chain was sequenced during a study of beta chain features in type 1 diabetes. Whole-study findings and limits: Across all four CD4+ subsets, people with type 1 diabetes showed modestly shorter TCRB CDR3s.

This clone appeared a few times. Its matching antigen is unknown. Expressed TCRB transcripts were sequenced because the entire RNA isolate underwent reverse transcription. The method was immunoSEQ multiplex PCR; TCRdb's version includes in-frame clones alone and lacks a portion of them. The data contain a few hundred thousand clones, 9.5% to 10% of them singletons. The origin of this receptor is a man aged 30-40 years with type 1 diabetes. Sequencing input: central memory CD4+ T cells from blood.

The CDR3 reads CASSAPRTNYGYTF. The CDR3 DNA sequence: TGTGCCAGCAGCGCGCCCCGGACTAACTATGGCTACACCTTC. This chain joins TRBV6-5 and TRBJ1-2, with D hard to call. This CDR3 is 14 amino acids long. With 6 bases removed from V and 0 bases from J, the gap between germline ends came to 11 bases. Per germline, CDR1 MNHEY and CDR2 SVGAGI.